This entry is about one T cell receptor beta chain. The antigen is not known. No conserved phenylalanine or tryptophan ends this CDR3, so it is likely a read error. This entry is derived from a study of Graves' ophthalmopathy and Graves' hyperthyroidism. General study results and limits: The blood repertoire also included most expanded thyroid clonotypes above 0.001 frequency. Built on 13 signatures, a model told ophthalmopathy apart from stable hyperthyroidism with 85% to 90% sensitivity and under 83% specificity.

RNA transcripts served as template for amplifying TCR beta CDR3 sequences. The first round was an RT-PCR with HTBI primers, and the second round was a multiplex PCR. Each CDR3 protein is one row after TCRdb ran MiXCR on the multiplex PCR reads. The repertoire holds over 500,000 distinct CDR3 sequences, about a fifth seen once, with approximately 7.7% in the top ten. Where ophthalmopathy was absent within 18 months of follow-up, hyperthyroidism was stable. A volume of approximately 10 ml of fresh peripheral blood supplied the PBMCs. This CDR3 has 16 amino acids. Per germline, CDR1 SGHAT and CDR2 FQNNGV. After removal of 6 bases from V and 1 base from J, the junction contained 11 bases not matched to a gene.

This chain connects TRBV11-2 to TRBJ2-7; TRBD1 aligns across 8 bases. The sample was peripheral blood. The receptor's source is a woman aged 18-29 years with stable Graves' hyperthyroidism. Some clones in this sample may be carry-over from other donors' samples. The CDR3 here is CASSLRAGGASYEQYL. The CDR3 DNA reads TGTGCCAGCAGTCTACGGGCAGGGGGCGCATCCTACGAGCAGTACCTC.